This T cell receptor beta chain is drawn from a study of patients and donors after allogeneic stem cell transplantation. Each CDR3 protein is one row after TCRdb ran MiXCR on the RT-PCR reads. The sample holds 400,000 to 450,000 distinct CDR3 sequences, around 16% seen once. Per germline, CDR1 MNHEY and CDR2 SMNVEV (reference sequence). CDR3 size: 14 residues. The ends lost 3 bases at V and 5 bases at J; junction bases unmatched: 3. The rearrangement joins TRBV27 to TRBJ1-4, with TRBD1 matching 7 bases. Sequencing was done on a sample of blood, either unsorted or a sorted T cell fraction (not recorded which). The TCR comes from a human donor who was either an allogeneic HSCT recipient or a stem cell or donor lymphocyte infusion donor (not recorded which). It is not recorded whose cells these are; they may come from a transplant donor. CDR3 loop: CASSFIQGNEKLFF. In DNA form, the CDR3 reads TGTGCCAGCAGTTTCATACAGGGGAATGAAAAACTGTTTTTT.